Listed below are T cell receptor beta chains from one sample, sequenced in a study of T cell changes during pregnancy in multiple sclerosis. Libraries were prepared by immunoSEQ multiplex PCR; TCRdb keeps only in-frame clonotypes and omits some of them. The sample holds around 60,000 clones, about 89% seen once. The sample in question was CD4+ T cells from peripheral blood mononuclear cells, obtained after pregnancy. These TCRs come from a female donor in good health, enrolled as a control in a pregnancy study. CDR3s include the opening cysteine and the closing phenylalanine or tryptophan. D genes are given only for firm matches. Clone size is given for some rows only: seen once, a few or many times, or a class if the clone is expanded.

V gene	J gene	clone size	D gene	CDR3 protein	CDR3 DNA
TRBV6-5	TRBJ2-7	-	TRBD2	CASSRSGGSSEQYF	TGTGCCAGCAGTCGTAGCGGGGGTTCCTCGGAGCAGTACTTC
TRBV4-2	TRBJ1-1	-	-	CASSQERGGDTEAFF	TGTGCCAGCAGCCAAGAAAGGGGGGGGGACACTGAAGCTTTCTTT
TRBV9	TRBJ2-3	-	-	CASSVDIGAGSDTQYF	TGTGCCAGCAGCGTAGATATCGGTGCGGGGTCAGATACGCAGTATTTT
TRBV6-5	TRBJ2-7	-	-	CASRVLQGFYEQYF	TGTGCCAGCAGGGTACTTCAGGGGTTCTACGAGCAGTACTTC
TRBV4-2	TRBJ1-1	-	TRBD1	CASSQEAGGKNTEAFF	TGTGCCAGCAGCCAAGAGGCAGGGGGCAAGAACACTGAAGCTTTCTTT
TRBV5-1	TRBJ2-7	-	-	CASSSGHAPSDEQYF	TGCGCCAGCAGCTCGGGACACGCACCTTCCGACGAGCAGTACTTC
TRBV3-2	TRBJ2-7	-	-	CASSRAEYF	TGTGCCAGCAGCCGGGCCGAGTACTTC
TRBV6-6	TRBJ1-1	-	-	CASSWGFSEDTEAFF	TGTGCCAGCAGTTGGGGATTCTCGGAGGACACTGAAGCTTTCTTT
TRBV27	TRBJ1-1	-	TRBD1	CASSLPSGQGSVTEAFF	TGTGCCAGCAGTTTACCCTCGGGACAGGGAAGTGTAACTGAAGCTTTCTTT
TRBV9	TRBJ2-1	-	TRBD2	CASSVDASGGVVNEQFF	TGTGCCAGCAGCGTAGATGCTAGCGGGGGCGTAGTTAATGAGCAGTTCTTC
TRBV11-3	TRBJ1-1	-	-	CASSLEPVNTEAFF	TGTGCCAGCAGCTTAGAACCGGTCAACACTGAAGCTTTCTTT
TRBV14	TRBJ1-1	-	-	CASSQGHNTEAFF	TGTGCCAGCAGCCAGGGGCATAACACTGAAGCTTTCTTT
TRBV9	TRBJ1-1	-	TRBD1	CAKRPGQFNTEAFF	TGTGCCAAAAGGCCGGGACAGTTTAACACTGAAGCTTTCTTT
TRBV6-1	TRBJ2-5	-	-	CASTSGTSQETQYF	TGTGCCAGCACTTCCGGGACAAGCCAAGAGACCCAGTACTTC
TRBV5-4	TRBJ2-7	-	-	CASSLSAAPTYEQYF	TGTGCCAGCAGCTTGTCGGCGGCTCCCACTTACGAGCAGTACTTC
TRBV5-1	TRBJ2-5	-	TRBD2	CASSFGGVQETQYF	TGCGCCAGCAGCTTCGGGGGGGTCCAAGAGACCCAGTACTTC
TRBV5-4	TRBJ2-5	-	TRBD2	CASSLASAGESQETQYF	TGTGCCAGCAGCTTGGCCTCTGCGGGGGAGTCCCAAGAGACCCAGTACTTC
TRBV2	TRBJ1-5	-	TRBD1	CASSTDRYYQPQHF	TGTGCCAGCAGTACGGACAGGTACTATCAGCCCCAGCATTTT
TRBV19	TRBJ1-5	-	-	CASTVAGNSNQPQHF	TGTGCCAGTACGGTCGCGGGAAATAGCAATCAGCCCCAGCATTTT
TRBV9	TRBJ2-1	once	-	CASSASPGLAYNEQFF	TGTGCCAGCAGCGCCTCCCCGGGACTGGCCTACAATGAGCAGTTCTTC
TRBV5-4	TRBJ1-6	-	-	CASSSYKSRGSPLHF	TGTGCCAGCAGCTCCTACAAATCCAGGGGATCACCCCTCCACTTT
TRBV21-1	TRBJ2-7	-	-	CASSKVGILSYEQYF	TGTGCCAGCAGCAAAGTGGGCATCCTCTCCTACGAGCAGTACTTC